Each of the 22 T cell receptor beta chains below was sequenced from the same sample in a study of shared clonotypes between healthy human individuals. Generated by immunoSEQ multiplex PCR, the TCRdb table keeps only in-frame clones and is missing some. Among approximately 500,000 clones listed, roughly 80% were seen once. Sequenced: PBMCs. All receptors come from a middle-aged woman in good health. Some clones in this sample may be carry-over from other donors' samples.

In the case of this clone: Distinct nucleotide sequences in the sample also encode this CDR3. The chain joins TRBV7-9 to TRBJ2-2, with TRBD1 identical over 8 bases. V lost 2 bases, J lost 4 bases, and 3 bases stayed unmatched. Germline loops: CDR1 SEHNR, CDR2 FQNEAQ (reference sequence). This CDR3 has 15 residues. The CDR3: CASSLTGGVTGELFF. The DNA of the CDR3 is TGTGCCAGCAGCTTAACAGGGGGAGTCACCGGGGAGCTGTTTTTT.

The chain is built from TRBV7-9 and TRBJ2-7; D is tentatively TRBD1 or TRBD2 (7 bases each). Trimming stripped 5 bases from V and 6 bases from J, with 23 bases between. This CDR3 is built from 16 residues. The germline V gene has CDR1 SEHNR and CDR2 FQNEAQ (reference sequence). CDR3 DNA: TGTGCCAGCAGCGGCGAGGGAGGGGGCGATTCAGGCGAGCAGTACTTC. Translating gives CASSGEGGGDSGEQYF.

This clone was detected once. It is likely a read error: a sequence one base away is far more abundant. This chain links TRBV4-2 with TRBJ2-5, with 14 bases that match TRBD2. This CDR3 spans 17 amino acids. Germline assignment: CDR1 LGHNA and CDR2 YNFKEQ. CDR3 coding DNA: TGTGCCAGCAGCCCGCGACTAGCGGGAGGGATGGAAGAGACCCGGTACTTC. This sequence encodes CASSPRLAGGMEETRYF.

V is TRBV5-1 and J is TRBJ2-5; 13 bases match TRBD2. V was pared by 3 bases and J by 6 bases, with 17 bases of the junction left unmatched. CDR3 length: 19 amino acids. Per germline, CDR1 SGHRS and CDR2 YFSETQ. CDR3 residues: CASSYRTSGSWGVQKTQYF. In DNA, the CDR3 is TGCGCCAGCAGCTACAGGACTAGCGGGAGCTGGGGGGTACAGAAGACCCAGTACTTC.

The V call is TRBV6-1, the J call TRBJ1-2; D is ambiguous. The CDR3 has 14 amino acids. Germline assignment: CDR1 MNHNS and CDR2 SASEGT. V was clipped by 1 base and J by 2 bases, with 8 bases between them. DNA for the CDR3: TGTGCCAGCAGTGAAGGGCCGGGGAACTATGGCTACACCTTC. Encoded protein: CASSEGPGNYGYTF.

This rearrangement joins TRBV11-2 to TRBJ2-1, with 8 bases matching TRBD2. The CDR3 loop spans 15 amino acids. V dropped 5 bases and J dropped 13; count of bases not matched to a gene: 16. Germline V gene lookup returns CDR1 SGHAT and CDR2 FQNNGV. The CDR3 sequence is CASSPTPGLGVEQFF. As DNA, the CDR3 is TGTGCCAGCAGCCCAACGCCGGGACTAGGAGTTGAACAGTTCTTC.

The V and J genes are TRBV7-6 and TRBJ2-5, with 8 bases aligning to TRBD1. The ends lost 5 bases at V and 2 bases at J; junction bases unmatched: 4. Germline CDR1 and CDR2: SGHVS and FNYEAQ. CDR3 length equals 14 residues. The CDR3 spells CASSAHRGQETQYF. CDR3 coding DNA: TGTGCCAGCAGCGCCCACAGGGGGCAAGAGACCCAGTACTTC.

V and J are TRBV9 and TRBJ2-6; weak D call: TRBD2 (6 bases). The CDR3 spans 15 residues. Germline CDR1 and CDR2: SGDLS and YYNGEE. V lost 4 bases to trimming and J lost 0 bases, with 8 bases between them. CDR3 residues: CASSPGLSGANVLTF. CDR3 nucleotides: TGTGCCAGCAGCCCGGGACTCTCTGGGGCCAACGTCCTGACTTTC. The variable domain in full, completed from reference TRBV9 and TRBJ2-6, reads DSGVTQTPKHLITATGQRVTLRCSPRSGDLSVYWYQQSLDQGLQFLIQYYNGEERAKGNILERFSAQQFPDLHSELNLSSLELGDSALYFCASSPGLSGANVLTFGAGSRLTVL.

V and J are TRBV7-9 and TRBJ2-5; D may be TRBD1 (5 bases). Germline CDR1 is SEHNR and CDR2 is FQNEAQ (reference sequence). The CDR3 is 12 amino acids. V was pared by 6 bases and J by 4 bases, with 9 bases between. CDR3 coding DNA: TGTGCCAGCAGAGGGCAGGGAGAGACCCAGTACTTC. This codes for CASRGQGETQYF.

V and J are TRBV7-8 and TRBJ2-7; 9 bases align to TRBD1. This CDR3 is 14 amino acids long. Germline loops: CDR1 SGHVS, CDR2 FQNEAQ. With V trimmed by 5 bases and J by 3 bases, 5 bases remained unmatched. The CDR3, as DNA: TGTGCCAGCAGCATTTCGACAGGGGGCTACGAGCAGTACTTC. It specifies CASSISTGGYEQYF.

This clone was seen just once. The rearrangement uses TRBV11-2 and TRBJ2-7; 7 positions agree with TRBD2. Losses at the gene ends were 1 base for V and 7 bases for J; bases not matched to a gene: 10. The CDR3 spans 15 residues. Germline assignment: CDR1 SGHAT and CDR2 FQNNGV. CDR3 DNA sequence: TGTGCCAGCAGCTTAGCGACTAGCCTACTGAGGGAGCAGTACTTC. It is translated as CASSLATSLLREQYF.

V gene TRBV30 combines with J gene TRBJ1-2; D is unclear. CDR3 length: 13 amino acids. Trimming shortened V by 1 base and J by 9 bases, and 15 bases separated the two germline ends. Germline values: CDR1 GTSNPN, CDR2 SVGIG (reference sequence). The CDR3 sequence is CAWSGGLGQRYTF. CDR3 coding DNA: TGTGCCTGGAGTGGCGGACTTGGTCAACGCTACACCTTC.

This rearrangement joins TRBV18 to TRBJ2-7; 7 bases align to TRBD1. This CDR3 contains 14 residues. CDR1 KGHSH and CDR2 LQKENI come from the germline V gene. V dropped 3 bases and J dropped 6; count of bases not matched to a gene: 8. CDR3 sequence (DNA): TGTGCCAGCTCACCGGGGACAGACCCGCCCGAGCAGTACTTC. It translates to CASSPGTDPPEQYF.

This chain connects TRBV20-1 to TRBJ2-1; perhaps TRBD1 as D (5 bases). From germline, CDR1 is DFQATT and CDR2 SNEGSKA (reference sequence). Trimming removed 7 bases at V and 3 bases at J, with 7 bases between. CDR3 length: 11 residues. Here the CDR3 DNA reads TGCAGTGGACAGTTCTACAATGAGCAGTTCTTC. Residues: CSGQFYNEQFF.

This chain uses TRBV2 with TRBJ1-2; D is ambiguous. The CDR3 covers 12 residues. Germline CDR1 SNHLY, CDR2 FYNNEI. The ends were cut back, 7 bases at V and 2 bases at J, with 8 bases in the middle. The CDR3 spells CASKVRNYGYTF. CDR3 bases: TGTGCCAGCAAGGTCAGGAACTATGGCTACACCTTC.

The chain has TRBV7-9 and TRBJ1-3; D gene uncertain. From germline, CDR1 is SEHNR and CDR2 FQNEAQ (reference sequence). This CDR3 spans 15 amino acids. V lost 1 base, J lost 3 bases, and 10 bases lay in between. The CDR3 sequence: CASSLGGIGGNTIYF. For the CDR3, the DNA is TGTGCCAGCAGCTTAGGAGGTATCGGTGGAAACACCATATATTTT.

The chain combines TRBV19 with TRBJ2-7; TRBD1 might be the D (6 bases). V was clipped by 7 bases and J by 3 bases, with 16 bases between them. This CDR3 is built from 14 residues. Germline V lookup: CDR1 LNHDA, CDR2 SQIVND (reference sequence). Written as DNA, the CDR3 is TGTGCCAGTACCTTCAGTCAGGGGAACTACGAGCAGTACTTC. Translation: CASTFSQGNYEQYF.

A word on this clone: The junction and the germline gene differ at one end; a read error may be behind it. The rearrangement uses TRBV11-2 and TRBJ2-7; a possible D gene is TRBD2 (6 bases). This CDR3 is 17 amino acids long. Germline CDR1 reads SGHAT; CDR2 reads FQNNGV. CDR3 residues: CASSLEGSGVDPYEQYF. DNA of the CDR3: TGTGCCAGCAGCCTAGAAGGGTCGGGGGTCGACCCCTACGAGCAGTACTTC.

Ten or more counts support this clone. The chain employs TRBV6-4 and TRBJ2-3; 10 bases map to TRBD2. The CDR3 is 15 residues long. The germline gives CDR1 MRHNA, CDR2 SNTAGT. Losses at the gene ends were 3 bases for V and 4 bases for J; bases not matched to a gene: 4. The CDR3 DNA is TGTGCCAGCAGTGAGGCAGCGGGAGGGGCAGATACGCAGTATTTT. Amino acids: CASSEAAGGADTQYF.

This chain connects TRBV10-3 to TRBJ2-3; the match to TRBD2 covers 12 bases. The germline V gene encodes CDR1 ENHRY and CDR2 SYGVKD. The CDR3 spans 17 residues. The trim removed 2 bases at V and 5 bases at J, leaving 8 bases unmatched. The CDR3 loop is CAISETPGLAGRDTQYF. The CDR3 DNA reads TGTGCCATCAGTGAGACCCCGGGACTAGCGGGCCGAGATACGCAGTATTTT.

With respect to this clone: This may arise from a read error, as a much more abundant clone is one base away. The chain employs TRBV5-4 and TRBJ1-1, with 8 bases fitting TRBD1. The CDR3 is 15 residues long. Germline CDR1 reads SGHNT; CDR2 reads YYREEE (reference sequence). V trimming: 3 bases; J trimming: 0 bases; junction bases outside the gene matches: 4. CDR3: CASSSSGGMNTEAFF. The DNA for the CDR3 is TGTGCCAGCAGCTCGTCAGGGGGCATGAACACTGAAGCTTTCTTT.

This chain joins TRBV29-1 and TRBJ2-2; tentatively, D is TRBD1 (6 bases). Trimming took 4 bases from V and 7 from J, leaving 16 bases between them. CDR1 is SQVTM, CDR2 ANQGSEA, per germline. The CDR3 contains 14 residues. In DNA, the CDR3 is TGCAGCGTTGGGATCTCACAGGGAATCGGGGAGCTGTTTTTT. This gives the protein CSVGISQGIGELFF.